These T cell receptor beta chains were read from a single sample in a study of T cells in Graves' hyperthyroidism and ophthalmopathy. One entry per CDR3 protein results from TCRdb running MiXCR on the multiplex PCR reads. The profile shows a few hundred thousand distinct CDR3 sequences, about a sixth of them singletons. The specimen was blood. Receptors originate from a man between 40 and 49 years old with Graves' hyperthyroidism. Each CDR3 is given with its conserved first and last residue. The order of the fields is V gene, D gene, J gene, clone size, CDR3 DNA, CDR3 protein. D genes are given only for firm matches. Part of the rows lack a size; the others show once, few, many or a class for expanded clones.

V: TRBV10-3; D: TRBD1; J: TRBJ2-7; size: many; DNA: TGTGCCATCAGTAGGGGGGGACAGGGGACGGCCGAGCAGTACTTC; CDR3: CAISRGGQGTAEQYF
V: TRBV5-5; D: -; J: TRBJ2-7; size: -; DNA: TGTGCCAGCAGCTCTGGGTATACCTACGAGCAGTACTTC; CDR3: CASSSGYTYEQYF
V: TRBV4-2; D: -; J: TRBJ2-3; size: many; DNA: TGTGCCAGCAGCCAAGGTGGCCCCCACGAAGCAGATACGCAGTATTTT; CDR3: CASSQGGPHEADTQYF
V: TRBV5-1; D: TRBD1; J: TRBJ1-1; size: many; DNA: TGCGCCAGCAGCGCTCAGGGGGCGGGCACTGAAGCTTTCTTT; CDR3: CASSAQGAGTEAFF
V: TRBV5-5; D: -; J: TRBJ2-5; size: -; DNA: TGTGCCAGCAGCCTAGACGGAGGGCCTCAAGAGACCCAGTACTTC; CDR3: CASSLDGGPQETQYF
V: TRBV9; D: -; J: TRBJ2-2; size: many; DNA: TGTGCCAGCAGCCTTACCGCGAACACCGGGGAGCTGTTTTTT; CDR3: CASSLTANTGELFF
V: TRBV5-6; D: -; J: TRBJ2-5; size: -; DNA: TGTGCCAGCAGCATGAGGGGGTTCCAAGAGACCCAGTACTTC; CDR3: CASSMRGFQETQYF
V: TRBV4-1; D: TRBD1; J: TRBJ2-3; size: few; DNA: TGCGCCAGCAGCCAAAACGCTGGGACAGGGGCGGTAGATACGCAGTATTTT; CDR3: CASSQNAGTGAVDTQYF
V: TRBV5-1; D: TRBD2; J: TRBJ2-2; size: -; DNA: TGCGCCAGCAGCTCCGGGGGGATGGGAACCGGGGAGCTGTTTTTT; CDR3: CASSSGGMGTGELFF
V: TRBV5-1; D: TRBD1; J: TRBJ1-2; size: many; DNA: TGCGCCAGCAGCCTCCAAGGGACAGGGGATGGCTACACCTTC; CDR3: CASSLQGTGDGYTF
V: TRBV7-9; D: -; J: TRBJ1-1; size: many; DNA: TGTGCCAGCAGCCCCTCGAGGGACACTGAAGCTTTCTTT; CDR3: CASSPSRDTEAFF
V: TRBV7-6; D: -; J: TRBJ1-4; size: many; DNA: TGTGCCAGCAGCTTATTCTCCGGGACAACCGAAAAACTGTTTTTT; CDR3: CASSLFSGTTEKLFF
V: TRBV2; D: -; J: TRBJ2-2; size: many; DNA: TGTGCCAGCACCCTAGGAGGGACCACCGGGGAGCTGTTTTTT; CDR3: CASTLGGTTGELFF
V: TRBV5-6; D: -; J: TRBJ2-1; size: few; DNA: TGTGCCAGCAGCTCCGGGGTCAACAATGAGCAGTTCTTC; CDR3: CASSSGVNNEQFF
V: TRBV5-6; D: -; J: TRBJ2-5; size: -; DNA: TGTGCCAGCAGCCATACTGGGGCCGAAGGAGGAGAGACCCAGTACTTC; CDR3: CASSHTGAEGGETQYF
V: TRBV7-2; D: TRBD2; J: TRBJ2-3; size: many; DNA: TGTGCCAGCAGCTTAGCGCTCTCGGGAGGCGATACGCAGTATTTT; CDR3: CASSLALSGGDTQYF
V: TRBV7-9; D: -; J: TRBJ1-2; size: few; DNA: TGTGCCAGCAGCTTACTCCCCGTTAACTATGGCTACACCTTC; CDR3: CASSLLPVNYGYTF
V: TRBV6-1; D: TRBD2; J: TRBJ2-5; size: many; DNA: TGTGCCAGCAGTTATGAGCGGGGGGTATCTGAGACCCAGTACTTC; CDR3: CASSYERGVSETQYF
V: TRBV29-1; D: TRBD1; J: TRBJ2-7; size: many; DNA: TGCAGCGTTGAAGACGGACAGGGATCCTACGAGCAGTACTTC; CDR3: CSVEDGQGSYEQYF
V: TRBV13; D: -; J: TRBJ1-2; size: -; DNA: TGTGCCAGCAGGTTAAAGCGGAACGTCGGCTGGGGCTACACCTTC; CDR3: CASRLKRNVGWGYTF
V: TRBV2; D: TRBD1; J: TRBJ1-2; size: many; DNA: TGTGCCAGCAGTTCTCCGGGACAGGGAGGAGGCTACACCTTC; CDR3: CASSSPGQGGGYTF
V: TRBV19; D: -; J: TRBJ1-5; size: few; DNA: TGTGCCAGTAGTATAGTGGCGCAGCCAAATCAGCCCCAGCATTTT; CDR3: CASSIVAQPNQPQHF
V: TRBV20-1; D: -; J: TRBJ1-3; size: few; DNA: TGCAGTGCCAAGGCCAGTAGCTCTGGAAACACCATATATTTT; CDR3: CSAKASSSGNTIYF
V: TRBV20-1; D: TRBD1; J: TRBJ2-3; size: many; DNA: TGCAGTGCTCCTACAGGGGCGACTTGGGAAACAGATACGCAGTATTTT; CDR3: CSAPTGATWETDTQYF
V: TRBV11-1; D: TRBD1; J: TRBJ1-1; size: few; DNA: TGTGCCAGCAGCTGGGGACAGCACACTGAAGCTCTCTTT; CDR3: CASSWGQHTEALF
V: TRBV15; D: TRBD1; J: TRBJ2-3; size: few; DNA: TGTGCCACCAGCAGAGAAGAGGGGGCGTACGATACGCAGTATTTT; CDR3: CATSREEGAYDTQYF
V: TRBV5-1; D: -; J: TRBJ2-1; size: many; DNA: TGCGCCAGCAGCCCCGGCTTGACCCAAGGCGATGAGCAGTTCTTC; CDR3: CASSPGLTQGDEQFF
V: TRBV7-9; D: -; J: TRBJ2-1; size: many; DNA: TGTGCCAGCAGCTTTAATCACGTCCCCCGGCCCAATGAGCAGTTCTTC; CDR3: CASSFNHVPRPNEQFF
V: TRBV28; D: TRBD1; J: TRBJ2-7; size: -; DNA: TGTGCCAGCAGCCTAGTCGTAGGACAGGGGCATGTGCAGTACTTC; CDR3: CASSLVVGQGHVQYF
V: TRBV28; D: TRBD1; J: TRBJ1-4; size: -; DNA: TGTGCCAGCAGGACCACAGGGGATGAGGAAAGACTGTTTTTT; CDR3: CASRTTGDEERLFF
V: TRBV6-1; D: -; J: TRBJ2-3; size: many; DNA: TGTGCCAGCAGTGATTTTGTCAGGACAGCTTACACAGATACGCAGTATTTT; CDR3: CASSDFVRTAYTDTQYF
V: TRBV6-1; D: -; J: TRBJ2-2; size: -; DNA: TGTGCCAGCAGCCGGGCCGACGGCGGGGAGCTGTTTTTT; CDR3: CASSRADGGELFF
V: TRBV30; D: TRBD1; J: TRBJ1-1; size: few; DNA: TGTGCTTGTCAACAGGGGGCGAGGACTGAAGCTTTCTTT; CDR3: CACQQGARTEAFF
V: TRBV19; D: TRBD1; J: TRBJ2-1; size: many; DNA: TGTGCCAGTAGTATTTCGCTCCGGAAGGCAGGGGGCCGGAATGAGCAGTTCTTC; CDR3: CASSISLRKAGGRNEQFF
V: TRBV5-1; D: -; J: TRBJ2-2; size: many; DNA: TGCGCCAGCAGCGTACAGGGTAGGACCGGGGAGCTGTTTTTT; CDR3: CASSVQGRTGELFF
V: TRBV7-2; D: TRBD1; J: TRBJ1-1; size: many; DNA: TGTGCCAGCAGCTTATGGGGGCGGAACAGGGGAGGGTCTGAAGCTTTCTTT; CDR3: CASSLWGRNRGGSEAFF
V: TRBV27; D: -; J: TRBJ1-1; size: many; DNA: TGTGCCAGCAGTTCGACTGGACAGCTGGTCACTGAAGCTTTCTTT; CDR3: CASSSTGQLVTEAFF
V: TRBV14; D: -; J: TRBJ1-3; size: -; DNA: TGTGCCAGCAGCCCTGGGTATTCTGGAAACACCATATATTTT; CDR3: CASSPGYSGNTIYF
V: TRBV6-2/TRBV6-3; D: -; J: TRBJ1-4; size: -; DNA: TGTGCCAGCAGTTACGGATCAGGGGCTTGGGGTGAAAAACTGTTTTTT; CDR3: CASSYGSGAWGEKLFF
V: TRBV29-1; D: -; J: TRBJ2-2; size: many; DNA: TGCAGCGTCTTGGTTGGGGGCGTGAACACCGGGGAGCTGTTTTTT; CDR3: CSVLVGGVNTGELFF
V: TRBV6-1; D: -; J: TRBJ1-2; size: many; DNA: TGTGCCAGCAGTTTCCAGACCCTGGGGAGGGTCGATAATGTGAACTATGGCTACACCTTC; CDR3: CASSFQTLGRVDNVNYGYTF
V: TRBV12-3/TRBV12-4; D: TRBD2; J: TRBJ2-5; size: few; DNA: TGTGCCAGCGGGGAGGGAGGGGAGACCCAGTACTTC; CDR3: CASGEGGETQYF
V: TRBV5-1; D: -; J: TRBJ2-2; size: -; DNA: TGCGCCAGCAGCACCGGACAGAACACCGGGGAGCTGTTTTTT; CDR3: CASSTGQNTGELFF
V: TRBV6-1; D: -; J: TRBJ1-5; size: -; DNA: TGTGCCAGCAGCCCCCACACCGGGGACACCGATCAGCCCCAGCATTTT; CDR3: CASSPHTGDTDQPQHF
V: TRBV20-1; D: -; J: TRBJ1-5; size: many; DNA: TGCAGTGCTAGAGACGGGAATCAGCCCCAGCATTTT; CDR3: CSARDGNQPQHF
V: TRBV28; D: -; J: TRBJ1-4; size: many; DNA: TGTGCCAGCAGTAAGGGACACCTGCGTTGGGAAAAACTGTTTTTT; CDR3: CASSKGHLRWEKLFF
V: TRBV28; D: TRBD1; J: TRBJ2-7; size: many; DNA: TGTGCCAGCAGTTTGGTGGGACAGGGGGGTTACGAGCAGTACTTC; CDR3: CASSLVGQGGYEQYF
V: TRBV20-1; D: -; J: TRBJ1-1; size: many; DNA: -; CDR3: CSARPTLGMSIEAFF
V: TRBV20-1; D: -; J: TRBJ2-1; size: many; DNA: TGCAGTGCCCCAAGGTCAGGGGCTTCCTACAATGAGCAGTTCTTC; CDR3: CSAPRSGASYNEQFF
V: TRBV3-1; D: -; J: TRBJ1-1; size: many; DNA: TGTGCCAGCAGCCAAGCACTGAACACTGAAGCTTTCTTT; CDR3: CASSQALNTEAFF
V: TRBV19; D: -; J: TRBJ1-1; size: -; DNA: TGTGCCAGTAGTGGGGACGGACCTGAAGCTTTCTTT; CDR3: CASSGDGPEAFF
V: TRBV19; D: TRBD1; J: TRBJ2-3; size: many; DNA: TGTGCCAGTAGTATAGATGGAGCAGGGGGCAGCACAGATACGCAGTATTTT; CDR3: CASSIDGAGGSTDTQYF
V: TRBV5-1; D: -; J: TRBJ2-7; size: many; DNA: TGCGCCAGCAGCCCGGGGGACAGTTCGTTCTCCTACGAGCAGTACTTC; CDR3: CASSPGDSSFSYEQYF